A selection of T cell receptor beta chains follows, all from one sample in a study of OX40 agonist ivuxolimab in advanced cancers. Method: immunoSEQ multiplex PCR; TCRdb's copy keeps in-frame clones and lacks some. Of about 98,000 clones in the sample, around 85% were seen once. The source was CD4+ or CD8+ T cells sorted from blood, collected in a trial of the OX40 agonist ivuxolimab. The source of these receptors is an adult with an advanced solid tumor such as melanoma, head and neck, liver or kidney cancer. Both conserved end residues are part of each CDR3. The order of the fields is CDR3 DNA, CDR3 protein, D gene, J gene, V gene, clone size. The D gene is left open where the match is weak. Expanded clones are given a class, and other clones once, few, many or no size at all.

cdr3_nt: TGTGCCAGTAGTAGTTCAGGCTCTGGGGCCAACGTCCTGACTTTC; cdr3_aa: CASSSSGSGANVLTF; d_call: -; j_call: TRBJ2-6; v_call: TRBV19; clone_size: -
cdr3_nt: TGTGCCACCCGAACCGGGCAGGGGGACGAGCAGTACTTC; cdr3_aa: CATRTGQGDEQYF; d_call: TRBD1; j_call: TRBJ2-7; v_call: TRBV6-1; clone_size: -
cdr3_nt: TGTGCCAGCAGCTTAGAACGCTCTACACAGCATTTT; cdr3_aa: CASSLERSTQHF; d_call: -; j_call: TRBJ1-5; v_call: TRBV7-8; clone_size: -
cdr3_nt: TGTGCCAGCAGCTTAAATGGGGCCAACGTCCTGACTTTC; cdr3_aa: CASSLNGANVLTF; d_call: -; j_call: TRBJ2-6; v_call: TRBV11-2; clone_size: -
cdr3_nt: TGTGCCAGCAGTTTTCAGGGAAGCACCTACGAGCAGTACTTC; cdr3_aa: CASSFQGSTYEQYF; d_call: -; j_call: TRBJ2-7; v_call: TRBV6-5; clone_size: -
cdr3_nt: TGTGCCAGCAGCCCTGCTGGACAGTCCTACGAGCAGTACTTC; cdr3_aa: CASSPAGQSYEQYF; d_call: -; j_call: TRBJ2-7; v_call: TRBV5-6; clone_size: -
cdr3_nt: TGTGCCAGCTCACCACCGGGCGGATTCTATGGCTACACCTTC; cdr3_aa: CASSPPGGFYGYTF; d_call: -; j_call: TRBJ1-2; v_call: TRBV18; clone_size: -
cdr3_nt: TGTGCCAGCAGCCCATCGCAAGATACGCAGTATTTT; cdr3_aa: CASSPSQDTQYF; d_call: -; j_call: TRBJ2-3; v_call: TRBV7-2; clone_size: -
cdr3_nt: TGCGCCAGCAGCCCCCCCCCGTGGGGGAATGAGCAGTTCTTC; cdr3_aa: CASSPPPWGNEQFF; d_call: -; j_call: TRBJ2-1; v_call: TRBV4-1; clone_size: -
cdr3_nt: TGTGCCAGCAGTGAAAGGGTGGTTGGAGGGACCCAGTACTTC; cdr3_aa: CASSERVVGGTQYF; d_call: -; j_call: TRBJ2-5; v_call: TRBV2; clone_size: -
cdr3_nt: TGTGCCAGTAGTGTACAGGGGAACGGTAATCAGCCCCAGCATTTT; cdr3_aa: CASSVQGNGNQPQHF; d_call: TRBD1; j_call: TRBJ1-5; v_call: TRBV19; clone_size: -
cdr3_nt: TGCGCCAGCAGCTTGGGTCAAAGGTTGGACAGGGGAGCCTATGGCTACACCTTC; cdr3_aa: CASSLGQRLDRGAYGYTF; d_call: TRBD1; j_call: TRBJ1-2; v_call: TRBV5-1; clone_size: -
cdr3_nt: TGTGCCAGCAGCGGGCCCCCGGGGGGCAAAAACATTCAGTACTTC; cdr3_aa: CASSGPPGGKNIQYF; d_call: TRBD2; j_call: TRBJ2-4; v_call: TRBV5-6; clone_size: -
cdr3_nt: TGTGCCAGCAGCGTAGTACAAGCCACAGATACGCAGTATTTT; cdr3_aa: CASSVVQATDTQYF; d_call: -; j_call: TRBJ2-3; v_call: TRBV9; clone_size: -
cdr3_nt: TGTGCCAGCAGCATAGACAATGGGGGCAATCAGCCCCAGCATTTT; cdr3_aa: CASSIDNGGNQPQHF; d_call: -; j_call: TRBJ1-5; v_call: TRBV4-2; clone_size: -
cdr3_nt: TGCGCCAGCAGCCAGGGGGCGGACACTGAAGCTTTCTTT; cdr3_aa: CASSQGADTEAFF; d_call: TRBD1; j_call: TRBJ1-1; v_call: TRBV10-2; clone_size: -
cdr3_nt: TGCGCCAGCAGCTTGGTGTGGGGGGCCAACGTCCTGACTTTC; cdr3_aa: CASSLVWGANVLTF; d_call: -; j_call: TRBJ2-6; v_call: TRBV5-1; clone_size: -
cdr3_nt: TGCAGCGCATTCTACAATGAGCAGTTCTTC; cdr3_aa: CSAFYNEQFF; d_call: -; j_call: TRBJ2-1; v_call: TRBV29-1; clone_size: -
cdr3_nt: TGTGCCAGCGCTTCCGGTGGCGGGCAGCCCCAGCATTTT; cdr3_aa: CASASGGGQPQHF; d_call: -; j_call: TRBJ1-5; v_call: TRBV27; clone_size: -
cdr3_nt: TGTGCCAGCAGCCCACAGGGTCAAGAGACCCAGTACTTC; cdr3_aa: CASSPQGQETQYF; d_call: -; j_call: TRBJ2-5; v_call: TRBV9; clone_size: -
cdr3_nt: TGTGCCAGCAGGGCAGACCTGGGGGAGACCCAGTACTTC; cdr3_aa: CASRADLGETQYF; d_call: -; j_call: TRBJ2-5; v_call: TRBV2; clone_size: -
cdr3_nt: TGTGCCAGCAGCTCCAATTGGGTCTATCAGCCCCAGCATTTT; cdr3_aa: CASSSNWVYQPQHF; d_call: -; j_call: TRBJ1-5; v_call: TRBV6-5; clone_size: -
cdr3_nt: TGCGCCAGCAGCTTGGAGCCTCGGGGCACAGATACGCAGTATTTT; cdr3_aa: CASSLEPRGTDTQYF; d_call: -; j_call: TRBJ2-3; v_call: TRBV5-1; clone_size: -
cdr3_nt: TGTGCCAGCAGCTTCCGACAGGGCGCCCAGTACTTC; cdr3_aa: CASSFRQGAQYF; d_call: TRBD1; j_call: TRBJ2-5; v_call: TRBV7-6; clone_size: -
cdr3_nt: TGTGCCAGCAGTTACTCTCAGCGAGGGCTCGGGGAGACCCAGTACTTC; cdr3_aa: CASSYSQRGLGETQYF; d_call: -; j_call: TRBJ2-5; v_call: TRBV6-5; clone_size: -
cdr3_nt: TGTGCCAGCAGCTTAGGGCGTCAGAACACCGGGGAGCTGTTTTTT; cdr3_aa: CASSLGRQNTGELFF; d_call: -; j_call: TRBJ2-2; v_call: TRBV7-2; clone_size: -
cdr3_nt: TGCGCCAGCAGCCAAGATGGTACGGATGGTAATGAAAAACTGTTTTTT; cdr3_aa: CASSQDGTDGNEKLFF; d_call: -; j_call: TRBJ1-4; v_call: TRBV4-1; clone_size: medium-sized
cdr3_nt: TGTGCCAGCAGCCGGACAGGGATGAACACTGAAGCTTTCTTT; cdr3_aa: CASSRTGMNTEAFF; d_call: TRBD1; j_call: TRBJ1-1; v_call: TRBV13; clone_size: once
cdr3_nt: TGCAGCGTTAAAGGGGGGTGGGGGGGCGTTTCGACAGATACGCAGTATTTT; cdr3_aa: CSVKGGWGGVSTDTQYF; d_call: -; j_call: TRBJ2-3; v_call: TRBV29-1; clone_size: -
cdr3_nt: TGTGCCAGCAGCCTGACAGGGGGCGTTACAGCTAATGAAAAACTGTTTTTT; cdr3_aa: CASSLTGGVTANEKLFF; d_call: TRBD1; j_call: TRBJ1-4; v_call: TRBV5-6; clone_size: once
cdr3_nt: TGTGCCATCCCTAAGGGGCCCAGGGGTGGGTCTAATGAAAAACTGTTTTTT; cdr3_aa: CAIPKGPRGGSNEKLFF; d_call: -; j_call: TRBJ1-4; v_call: TRBV2; clone_size: once
cdr3_nt: TGCGCCAGCCGAAAGCCAGGGGGCCTCTACGAGCAGTACTTC; cdr3_aa: CASRKPGGLYEQYF; d_call: TRBD1; j_call: TRBJ2-7; v_call: TRBV5-1; clone_size: -
cdr3_nt: TGTGCCAGCAGCCTAAGGGACGGGACGGTGAACACTGAAGCTTTCTTT; cdr3_aa: CASSLRDGTVNTEAFF; d_call: -; j_call: TRBJ1-1; v_call: TRBV5-6; clone_size: -
cdr3_nt: TGTGCCAGCAGCGCATGGACTAGCGGCTACACCGGGGAGCTGTTTTTT; cdr3_aa: CASSAWTSGYTGELFF; d_call: TRBD2; j_call: TRBJ2-2; v_call: TRBV9; clone_size: -
cdr3_nt: TGTGCCAGCTCACCGGAGACCAGGGTGGATACGCAGTATTTT; cdr3_aa: CASSPETRVDTQYF; d_call: -; j_call: TRBJ2-3; v_call: TRBV18; clone_size: -